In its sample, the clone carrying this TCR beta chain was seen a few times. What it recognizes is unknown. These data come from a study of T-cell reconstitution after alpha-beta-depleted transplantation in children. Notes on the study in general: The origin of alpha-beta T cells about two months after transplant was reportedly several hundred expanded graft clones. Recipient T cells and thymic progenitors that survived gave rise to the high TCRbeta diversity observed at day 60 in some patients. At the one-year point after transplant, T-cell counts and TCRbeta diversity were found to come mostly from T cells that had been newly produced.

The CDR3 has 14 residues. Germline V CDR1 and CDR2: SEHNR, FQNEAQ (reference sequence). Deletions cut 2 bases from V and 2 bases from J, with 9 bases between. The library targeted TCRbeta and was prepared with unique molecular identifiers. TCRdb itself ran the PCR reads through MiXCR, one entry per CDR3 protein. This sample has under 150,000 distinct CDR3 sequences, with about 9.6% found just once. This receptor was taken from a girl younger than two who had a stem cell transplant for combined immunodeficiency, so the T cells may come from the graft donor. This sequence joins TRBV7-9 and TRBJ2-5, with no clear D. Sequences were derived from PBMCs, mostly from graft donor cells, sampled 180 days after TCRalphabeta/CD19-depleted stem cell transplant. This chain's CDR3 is CASSLWTVQETQYF. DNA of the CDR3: TGTGCCAGCAGCTTATGGACCGTTCAAGAGACCCAGTACTTC.